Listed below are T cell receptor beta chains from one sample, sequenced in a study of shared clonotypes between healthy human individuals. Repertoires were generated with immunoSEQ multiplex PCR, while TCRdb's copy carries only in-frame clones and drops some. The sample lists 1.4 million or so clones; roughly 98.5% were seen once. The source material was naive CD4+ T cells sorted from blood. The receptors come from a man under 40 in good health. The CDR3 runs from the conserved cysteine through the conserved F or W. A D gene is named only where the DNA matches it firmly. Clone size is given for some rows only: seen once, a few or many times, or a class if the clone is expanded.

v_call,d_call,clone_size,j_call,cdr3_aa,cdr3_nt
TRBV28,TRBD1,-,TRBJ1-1,CASSAIQGGSRAFF,TGTGCCAGCAGTGCGATACAGGGGGGTAGTCGAGCTTTCTTT
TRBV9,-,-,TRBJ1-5,CASSVSGSNQPQHF,TGTGCCAGCAGCGTCTCAGGTAGCAATCAGCCCCAGCATTTT
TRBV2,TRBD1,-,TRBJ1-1,CASRARQGNTEAFF,TGTGCCAGCAGAGCGAGACAGGGGAACACTGAAGCTTTCTTT
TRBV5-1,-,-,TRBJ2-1,CASRGGSSALNNEQFF,TGCGCCAGCAGGGGGGGTTCTAGCGCACTTAACAATGAGCAGTTCTTC
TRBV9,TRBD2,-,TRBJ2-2,CASSFREAHTGELFF,TGTGCCAGCAGCTTCCGGGAGGCTCACACCGGGGAGCTGTTTTTT
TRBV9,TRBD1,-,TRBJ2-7,CASSVGLGQGYEQYF,TGTGCCAGCAGCGTAGGTTTGGGACAGGGTTACGAGCAGTACTTC
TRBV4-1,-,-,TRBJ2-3,CASSQLKASTDTQYF,TGCGCCAGCAGCCAATTGAAGGCTAGCACAGATACGCAGTATTTT
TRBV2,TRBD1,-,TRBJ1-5,CASSDDRGLQPQHF,TGTGCCAGCAGTGATGACAGGGGGTTGCAGCCCCAGCATTTT
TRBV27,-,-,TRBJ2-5,CASSHRQGPQETQYF,TGTGCCAGCAGTCACCGGCAGGGCCCCCAAGAGACCCAGTACTTC
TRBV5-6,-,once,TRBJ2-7,CASSLYGPSYEQYF,TGTGCCAGCAGCTTGTATGGCCCGTCCTACGAGCAGTACTTC
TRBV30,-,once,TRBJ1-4,CAWGLPSGINEKLFF,TGTGCCTGGGGTCTACCGTCGGGGATCAATGAAAAACTGTTTTTT
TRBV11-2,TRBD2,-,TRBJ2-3,CASSPPGLGPPSSVQYF,TGTGCCAGCAGCCCACCGGGACTAGGGCCCCCCTCTAGTGTGCAGTATTTT
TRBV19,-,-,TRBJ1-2,CASSNTGSPYGYTF,TGTGCCAGTAGTAATACAGGGAGTCCCTATGGCTACACCTTC
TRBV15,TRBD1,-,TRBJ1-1,CATSRGTGVYTEAFF,TGTGCCACCAGCAGAGGTACAGGGGTGTACACTGAAGCTTTCTTT
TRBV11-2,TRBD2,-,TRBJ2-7,CASSLAGGPYEQYF,TGTGCCAGCAGCTTAGCGGGAGGGCCGTACGAGCAGTACTTC
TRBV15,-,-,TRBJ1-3,CATSRRGSGNTIYF,TGTGCCACCAGCAGAAGAGGCTCTGGAAACACCATATATTTT
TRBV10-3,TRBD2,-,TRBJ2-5,CAISKLAGGDQETQYF,TGTGCCATCAGTAAACTAGCGGGAGGGGACCAAGAGACCCAGTACTTC
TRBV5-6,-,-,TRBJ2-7,CASSFGRSYEQYF,TGTGCCAGCAGCTTCGGCCGGTCCTACGAGCAGTACTTC
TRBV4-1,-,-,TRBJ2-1,CASSQTPGLYNEQFF,TGCGCCAGCAGCCAGACCCCAGGACTCTACAATGAGCAGTTCTTC
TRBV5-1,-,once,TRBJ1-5,CASSLGQMGQPQHF,TGCGCCAGCAGCTTAGGGCAGATGGGTCAGCCCCAGCATTTT
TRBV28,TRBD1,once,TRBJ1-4,CASSSPGQDNEKLFF,TGTGCCAGCAGTTCCCCGGGACAGGATAATGAAAAACTGTTTTTT
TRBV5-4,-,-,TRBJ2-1,CASSLLSGEQFF,TGTGCCAGCAGCTTGCTGAGCGGAGAGCAGTTCTTC
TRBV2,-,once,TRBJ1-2,CASNQRFGYTF,TGTGCCAGCAACCAGCGTTTTGGCTACACCTTC
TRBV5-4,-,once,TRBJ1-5,CASSLDPKGPQHF,TGTGCCAGCAGCTTGGACCCGAAGGGGCCCCAGCATTTT
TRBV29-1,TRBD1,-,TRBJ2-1,CSVSGTGFMINEQFF,TGCAGCGTCTCCGGGACAGGGTTTATGATCAATGAGCAGTTCTTC
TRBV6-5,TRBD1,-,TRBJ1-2,CASSYLLKGQGKGYTF,TGTGCCAGCAGTTACCTACTTAAGGGACAGGGGAAAGGCTACACCTTC
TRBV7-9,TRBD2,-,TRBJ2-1,CASSFAGVGNEQFF,TGTGCCAGCAGCTTTGCGGGAGTGGGGAATGAGCAGTTCTTC
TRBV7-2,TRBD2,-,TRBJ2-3,CASSLRSGSTDTQYF,TGTGCCAGCAGCTTACGTAGCGGGAGCACAGATACGCAGTATTTT
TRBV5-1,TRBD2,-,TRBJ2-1,CASSQLRRSGGNEQFF,TGCGCCAGCAGCCAGTTGAGGCGGAGCGGGGGGAATGAGCAGTTCTTC
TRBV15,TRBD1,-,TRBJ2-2,CATSRAPGGLTRTGELFF,TGTGCCACCAGCAGAGCCCCAGGGGGCCTTACCCGCACCGGGGAGCTGTTTTTT
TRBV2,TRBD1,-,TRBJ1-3,CASKNRGAGNTIYF,TGTGCCAGCAAAAACAGGGGTGCCGGAAACACCATATATTTT
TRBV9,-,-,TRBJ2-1,CASSVEGRSSYNEQFF,TGTGCCAGCAGCGTAGAAGGACGAAGCTCCTACAATGAGCAGTTCTTC
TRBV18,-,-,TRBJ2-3,CASSPPLRDTQYF,TGTGCCAGCTCACCACCGCTACGAGATACGCAGTATTTT
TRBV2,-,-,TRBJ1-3,CASSDLSGNTIYF,TGTGCCAGCAGTGACTTGTCTGGAAACACCATATATTTT
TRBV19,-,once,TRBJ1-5,CASSRDTVQPQHF,TGTGCCAGTAGTAGGGACACGGTACAGCCCCAGCATTTT
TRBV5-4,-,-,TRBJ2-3,CASSFDVGSVDTQYF,TGTGCCAGCAGCTTTGATGTCGGGAGTGTGGATACGCAGTATTTT
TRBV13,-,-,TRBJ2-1,CASSLISWGEQFF,TGTGCCAGCAGCCTCATCAGTTGGGGGGAGCAGTTCTTC
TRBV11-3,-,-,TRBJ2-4,CASSSSRRGDENIQYF,TGTGCCAGCAGCTCCAGTAGACGGGGCGACGAGAACATTCAGTACTTC
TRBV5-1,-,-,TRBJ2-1,CASMQGSYNEQFF,TGCGCCAGCATGCAGGGTTCCTACAATGAGCAGTTCTTC
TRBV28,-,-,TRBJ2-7,CASSLIPSDSPVSEQYF,TGTGCCAGCAGTTTAATCCCCTCTGACTCCCCGGTAAGCGAGCAGTACTTC
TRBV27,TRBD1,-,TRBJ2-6,CASSRQGPLSGANVLTF,TGTGCCAGCAGCAGACAGGGCCCCCTTTCTGGGGCCAACGTCCTGACTTTC
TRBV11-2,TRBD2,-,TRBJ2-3,CASSLRTSGRRFQADTQYF,TGTGCCAGCAGCTTAAGGACTAGCGGGAGAAGGTTCCAGGCGGATACGCAGTATTTT
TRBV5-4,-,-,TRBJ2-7,CASSIGIADNYEQYF,TGTGCCAGCAGCATTGGGATAGCGGACAACTACGAGCAGTACTTC
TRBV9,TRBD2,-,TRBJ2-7,CASSVLAGAYEQYF,TGTGCCAGCAGCGTCCTAGCGGGAGCCTACGAGCAGTACTTC